These T cell receptor beta chains were read from a single sample in a study of T-cell memory formation after mild COVID-19. MiXCR was run by TCRdb on the 5' RACE reads, yielding one entry per CDR3 protein. The sample consists of roughly 51,000 distinct CDR3 sequences, around 7.3% of them appearing once. Material: PBMCs or a T cell subset sorted from them (not recorded which). Receptors originate from a man between 18 and 35 years old who had mild COVID-19 (a few samples of this study predate the infection). Cell type and time point are not known. The CDR3 runs from the conserved cysteine through the conserved F or W. A D gene is named only where the DNA matches it firmly. Size values are once, few and many counts, or a class for expanded clones, and some rows have none.

v_gene: TRBV12-3/TRBV12-4
j_gene: TRBJ1-2
d_gene: NA
len: 15
abundance: NA
CDR3nt: TGTGCCAGCAGTCCCCGTTGGAACAGCAACTATGGCTACACCTTC
CDR3aa: CASSPRWNSNYGYTF

v_gene: TRBV7-2
j_gene: TRBJ2-5
d_gene: TRBD2
len: 18
abundance: medium-sized
CDR3nt: TGTGCCAGCAGCTTAGTTGTTTCAATCAGCGCGGGGGGAGAGACCCAGTACTTC
CDR3aa: CASSLVVSISAGGETQYF

v_gene: TRBV11-2
j_gene: TRBJ1-1
d_gene: TRBD1
len: 14
abundance: NA
CDR3nt: TGTGCCAGCAGCGCCCGGGACAGCCACACTGAAGCTTTCTTT
CDR3aa: CASSARDSHTEAFF

v_gene: TRBV7-2
j_gene: TRBJ2-4
d_gene: NA
len: 20
abundance: few
CDR3nt: TGTGCCAGCAGCTTAGCGTCCCGGACTGTCATCGGGGGTACCAAAAACATTCAGTACTTC
CDR3aa: CASSLASRTVIGGTKNIQYF

v_gene: TRBV10-3
j_gene: TRBJ1-2
d_gene: TRBD1
len: 14
abundance: few
CDR3nt: TGTGCCACCGGGACCGGGACAGGGTATCAAGGCTACACCTTC
CDR3aa: CATGTGTGYQGYTF

v_gene: TRBV5-6
j_gene: TRBJ2-2
d_gene: TRBD2
len: 18
abundance: many
CDR3nt: TGTGCCAGCAGCTCCACACTAGCGGGGGGATCGAACACCGGGGAGCTGTTTTTT
CDR3aa: CASSSTLAGGSNTGELFF

v_gene: TRBV18
j_gene: TRBJ1-1
d_gene: NA
len: 16
abundance: NA
CDR3nt: TGTGCCAGCTCACCCCTAAGTCAGCTGGGGAACACTGAAGCTTTCTTT
CDR3aa: CASSPLSQLGNTEAFF

v_gene: TRBV12-3/TRBV12-4
j_gene: TRBJ1-1
d_gene: NA
len: 11
abundance: NA
CDR3nt: TGTGCCAGCAGAGAGGGCACTGAAGCTTTCTTT
CDR3aa: CASREGTEAFF

v_gene: TRBV11-3
j_gene: TRBJ2-5
d_gene: NA
len: 14
abundance: NA
CDR3nt: TGTGCCAGCAGCCGGGATGGACCCCAAGAGACCCAGTACTTC
CDR3aa: CASSRDGPQETQYF

v_gene: TRBV29-1
j_gene: TRBJ2-1
d_gene: NA
len: 17
abundance: many
CDR3nt: TGCAGCGTTGATTCGATGTTGGGGCAGAGCTCCTACAATGAGCAGTTCTTC
CDR3aa: CSVDSMLGQSSYNEQFF

v_gene: TRBV7-9
j_gene: TRBJ1-6
d_gene: NA
len: 14
abundance: NA
CDR3nt: TGTGCCAGCAGCTTAGAAGGCGGTCATTCACCCCTCCACTTT
CDR3aa: CASSLEGGHSPLHF

v_gene: TRBV7-3
j_gene: TRBJ2-1
d_gene: NA
len: 15
abundance: many
CDR3nt: TGTGCCAGCAGCTTCGACGAAGGTGCCTACAATGAGCAGTTCTTC
CDR3aa: CASSFDEGAYNEQFF

v_gene: TRBV14
j_gene: TRBJ1-1
d_gene: NA
len: 16
abundance: few
CDR3nt: TGTGCCAGCAGCCAAGCGCTTGGAGGGGGAAGTACTGAAGCTTTCTTT
CDR3aa: CASSQALGGGSTEAFF

v_gene: TRBV7-2
j_gene: TRBJ1-3
d_gene: NA
len: 17
abundance: NA
CDR3nt: TGTGCCAGCAGCTTGGCCGGGACAATCAGGCCCGGAAACACCATATATTTT
CDR3aa: CASSLAGTIRPGNTIYF

v_gene: TRBV19
j_gene: TRBJ2-5
d_gene: TRBD1
len: 15
abundance: NA
CDR3nt: TGTGCCAGTAGTACCGGACAGGGGAGGGGAGAGACCCAGTACTTC
CDR3aa: CASSTGQGRGETQYF

v_gene: TRBV5-1
j_gene: TRBJ1-5
d_gene: NA
len: 14
abundance: many
CDR3nt: TGCGCCAGCAGCTTGGGGGACCAGAATCAGCCCCAGCATTTT
CDR3aa: CASSLGDQNQPQHF

v_gene: TRBV24-1
j_gene: TRBJ2-1
d_gene: NA
len: 14
abundance: many
CDR3nt: TGTGCCACCAGTGATTTGCAGCTGGGTGAGACCCAGTTCTTC
CDR3aa: CATSDLQLGETQFF

v_gene: TRBV30
j_gene: TRBJ2-3
d_gene: NA
len: 11
abundance: many
CDR3nt: TGTGCCTGGAACAGGGCGGATACGCAGTATTTT
CDR3aa: CAWNRADTQYF

v_gene: TRBV7-2
j_gene: TRBJ1-5
d_gene: NA
len: 12
abundance: few
CDR3nt: TGTGCCAGCAGTTGGGGCAATCAGCCCCAGCATTTT
CDR3aa: CASSWGNQPQHF

v_gene: TRBV7-2
j_gene: TRBJ1-5
d_gene: NA
len: 14
abundance: few
CDR3nt: TGTGCCAGCAGCAGTACAGGGAATAATCAGCCCCAGCATTTT
CDR3aa: CASSSTGNNQPQHF

v_gene: TRBV5-6
j_gene: TRBJ1-2
d_gene: TRBD1
len: 14
abundance: few
CDR3nt: TGTGCCAGCAGCTTAGAAGGGACAGGTCGTGACTACACCTTC
CDR3aa: CASSLEGTGRDYTF

v_gene: TRBV30
j_gene: TRBJ1-6
d_gene: NA
len: 16
abundance: NA
CDR3nt: TGTGCCTGGAAACCGGGCCCGAGCTCCTATAATTCACCCCTCCACTTT
CDR3aa: CAWKPGPSSYNSPLHF

v_gene: TRBV5-1
j_gene: TRBJ2-5
d_gene: TRBD2
len: 14
abundance: NA
CDR3nt: TGCGCCAGCACTCCCTCGACTAGCGAAGAGACCCAGTACTTC
CDR3aa: CASTPSTSEETQYF

v_gene: TRBV7-3
j_gene: TRBJ2-1
d_gene: TRBD2
len: 15
abundance: few
CDR3nt: TGTGCCAGCAGTTCCGGCGGGGGGGGCCATAATGAGCAGTTCTTC
CDR3aa: CASSSGGGGHNEQFF

v_gene: TRBV6-5
j_gene: TRBJ1-2
d_gene: NA
len: 13
abundance: many
CDR3nt: TGTGCCAGCAGTTACTCGAGTATTCTCGGCTACACCTTC
CDR3aa: CASSYSSILGYTF

v_gene: TRBV20-1
j_gene: TRBJ1-2
d_gene: TRBD1
len: 14
abundance: many
CDR3nt: TGCAGTGCCGACCCTAACAGGGGTGACTATGGCTACACCTTC
CDR3aa: CSADPNRGDYGYTF

v_gene: TRBV5-1
j_gene: TRBJ1-3
d_gene: TRBD1
len: 16
abundance: NA
CDR3nt: TGCGCCAGCAGCCTGGGACAGCCAAGCTCTGGAAACACCATATATTTT
CDR3aa: CASSLGQPSSGNTIYF

v_gene: TRBV7-8
j_gene: TRBJ2-3
d_gene: NA
len: 16
abundance: few
CDR3nt: TGTGCCAGCAGCTTAGGATTCGGGGGTAGCACAGATACGCAGTATTTT
CDR3aa: CASSLGFGGSTDTQYF

v_gene: TRBV6-2/TRBV6-3
j_gene: TRBJ2-2
d_gene: TRBD2
len: 18
abundance: NA
CDR3nt: TGTGCCAGCAGTTCCTTGACTAGCGGGGGGGAAAACACCGGGGAGCTGTTTTTT
CDR3aa: CASSSLTSGGENTGELFF

v_gene: TRBV7-9
j_gene: TRBJ2-3
d_gene: NA
len: 12
abundance: many
CDR3nt: TGTGCCAGCAGCTCCACCACAGATACGCAGTATTTT
CDR3aa: CASSSTTDTQYF

v_gene: TRBV5-1
j_gene: TRBJ2-1
d_gene: NA
len: 15
abundance: NA
CDR3nt: TGCGCCAGCAGCTCCCAGGCAGGGATCGAGAATGAGCAGTTCTTC
CDR3aa: CASSSQAGIENEQFF

v_gene: TRBV6-6
j_gene: TRBJ2-3
d_gene: NA
len: 13
abundance: few
CDR3nt: TGTGCCAGCAGGGACTCCAACGCAGATACGCAGTATTTT
CDR3aa: CASRDSNADTQYF

v_gene: TRBV29-1
j_gene: TRBJ2-2
d_gene: NA
len: 12
abundance: many
CDR3nt: TGCAGCGTTGAAGGGGGCACCGGGGAGCTGTTTTTT
CDR3aa: CSVEGGTGELFF

v_gene: TRBV5-8
j_gene: TRBJ2-1
d_gene: TRBD2
len: 15
abundance: few
CDR3nt: TGTGCCAGCAGCGAGGGACTAGCGGGGGGCCACGGGCAGTTCTTC
CDR3aa: CASSEGLAGGHGQFF

v_gene: TRBV11-2
j_gene: TRBJ2-5
d_gene: TRBD2
len: 14
abundance: many
CDR3nt: TGTGCCAGCAGCACCCTAGCGGGGCGGCAGACCCAGTACTTC
CDR3aa: CASSTLAGRQTQYF

v_gene: TRBV27
j_gene: TRBJ2-3
d_gene: TRBD2
len: 14
abundance: many
CDR3nt: TGTGCCAGCAGTCCCTTAGCGGGGGGGCGTACGCAGTATTTT
CDR3aa: CASSPLAGGRTQYF

v_gene: TRBV7-9
j_gene: TRBJ1-3
d_gene: NA
len: 12
abundance: NA
CDR3nt: TGTGCCAGCAGCCCGGAGCAAAACACCATATATTTT
CDR3aa: CASSPEQNTIYF

v_gene: TRBV7-2
j_gene: TRBJ2-4
d_gene: NA
len: 15
abundance: many
CDR3nt: TGTGCCAGCAGCTTACCCCCGACAACGGTGGACATTCAGTACTTC
CDR3aa: CASSLPPTTVDIQYF

v_gene: TRBV7-9
j_gene: TRBJ1-2
d_gene: NA
len: 12
abundance: few
CDR3nt: TGTGCCAGCACGGGGAATAACTATGGCTACACCTTC
CDR3aa: CASTGNNYGYTF

v_gene: TRBV4-2
j_gene: TRBJ2-3
d_gene: TRBD2
len: 17
abundance: many
CDR3nt: TGTGCCAGCAGCCAAGATGTGGCTAGCGGGGGAACAGATACGCAGTATTTT
CDR3aa: CASSQDVASGGTDTQYF

v_gene: TRBV20-1
j_gene: TRBJ1-1
d_gene: NA
len: 14
abundance: few
CDR3nt: TGCAGTGCTAGCTCCTCGGGCCGGAACACTGAAGCTTTCTTT
CDR3aa: CSASSSGRNTEAFF

v_gene: TRBV5-1
j_gene: TRBJ2-2
d_gene: TRBD2
len: 16
abundance: few
CDR3nt: TGCGCCAGCAAACTAGCGGGGGCCGCGAACACCGGGGAGCTGTTTTTT
CDR3aa: CASKLAGAANTGELFF

v_gene: TRBV28
j_gene: TRBJ2-5
d_gene: TRBD2
len: 14
abundance: many
CDR3nt: TGTGCCAGCAGTTTATATAGCGGGGCAGGGGCCCAGTACTTC
CDR3aa: CASSLYSGAGAQYF

v_gene: TRBV7-2
j_gene: TRBJ2-3
d_gene: NA
len: 14
abundance: few
CDR3nt: TGTGCCAGCAGCTCCTCAGTTAGGGCAGATACGCAGTATTTT
CDR3aa: CASSSSVRADTQYF

v_gene: TRBV7-6
j_gene: TRBJ2-2
d_gene: TRBD2
len: 17
abundance: few
CDR3nt: TGTGCCAGCAGCTTAGCGTCACTAGCGGGAGACACCGGGGAGCTGTTTTTT
CDR3aa: CASSLASLAGDTGELFF

v_gene: TRBV28
j_gene: TRBJ1-4
d_gene: NA
len: 17
abundance: NA
CDR3nt: TGTGCCAGCATCGAAAAAGTCTCTGGGTCAACTAATGAAAAACTGTTTTTT
CDR3aa: CASIEKVSGSTNEKLFF